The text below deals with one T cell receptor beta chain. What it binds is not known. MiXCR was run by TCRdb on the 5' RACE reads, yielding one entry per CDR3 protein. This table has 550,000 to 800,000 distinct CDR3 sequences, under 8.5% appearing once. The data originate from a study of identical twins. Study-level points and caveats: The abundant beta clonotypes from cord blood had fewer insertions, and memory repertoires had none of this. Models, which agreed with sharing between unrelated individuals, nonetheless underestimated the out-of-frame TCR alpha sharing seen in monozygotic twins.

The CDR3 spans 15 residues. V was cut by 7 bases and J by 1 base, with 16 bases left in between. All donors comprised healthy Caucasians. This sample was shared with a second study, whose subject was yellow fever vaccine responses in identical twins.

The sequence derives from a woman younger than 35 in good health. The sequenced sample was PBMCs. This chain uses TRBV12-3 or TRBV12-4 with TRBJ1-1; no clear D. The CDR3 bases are TGTGCCAGCATGCGGACTCTGCCCCAGAACACTGAAGCTTTCTTT. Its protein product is CASMRTLPQNTEAFF.